The 32 T cell receptor beta chains reported below all come from one sample, sequenced in a study of identical twins. One entry per CDR3 protein results from TCRdb running MiXCR on the 5' RACE reads. The table has fewer than 800,000 distinct CDR3 sequences, about 7.1% seen once. These data also formed part of another study, on yellow fever vaccine responses in identical twins.

The sample was PBMCs. The source is a woman aged 18-29 years in good health.

V is TRBV7-6 and J is TRBJ1-2, with D possibly being TRBD1 (5 bases). Germline V gene lookup returns CDR1 SGHVS and CDR2 FNYEAQ. Trimming stripped 4 bases from V and 7 bases from J, with 16 bases between. This CDR3 has 14 residues. The CDR3 DNA sequence: TGTGCCAGCAGCTCCCCCTCGGGGCAAGGTGGCTACACCTTC. Translated: CASSSPSGQGGYTF. Complete variable domain (other parts from reference TRBV7-6 and TRBJ1-2): GAGVSQSPRYKVTKRGQDVALRCDPISGHVSLYWYRQALGQGPEFLTYFNYEAQQDKSGLPNDRFSAERPEGSISTLTIQRTEQRDSAMYRCASSSPSGQGGYTFGSGTRLTVV.

This clonotype came up many times. The rearrangement joins TRBV4-1 to TRBJ2-1; no reliable D call. The germline V gene encodes CDR1 MGHRA and CDR2 YSYEKL. The V gene lost 0 bases and the J gene lost 6 bases, with 9 bases spanning the gap. This CDR3 contains 14 residues. The CDR3 coding sequence is TGCGCCAGCAGCCAAGACCGAAGGGTCAATGAGCAGTTCTTC. It is translated as CASSQDRRVNEQFF.

The sample holds many counts of this clonotype. The genes are TRBV7-2 and TRBJ2-4, with a tentative D call TRBD2 (5 bases). The CDR3 totals 17 residues. Germline V gene data show CDR1 as SGHTA and CDR2 as FQGNSA. Trimming removed 5 bases from V and 0 bases from J, with 17 bases in between. CDR3 residues: CASSPTGVPLAKNIQYF. For the CDR3, the DNA is TGTGCCAGCAGCCCAACCGGGGTCCCCCTAGCCAAAAACATTCAGTACTTC.

This clonotype was counted only a few times. The chain uses TRBV6-1 and TRBJ2-5, with TRBD2 as a possible D gene (5 bases). Germline values: CDR1 MNHNS, CDR2 SASEGT. CDR3 length: 15 amino acids. Trimming removed 2 bases from V and 1 base from J, with 11 bases in between. In nucleotides, the CDR3 is TGTGCCAGCAGTGAAAGGGCACGGGGCCAAGAGACCCAGTACTTC. Translated, it gives CASSERARGQETQYF.

This clonotype has at least ten counts. This chain joins TRBV28 and TRBJ2-5; weak D call: TRBD2 (6 bases). The germline V and J ends were trimmed by 3 bases and 6 bases, with 20 bases remaining between them. Germline V CDR1 and CDR2: MDHEN, SYDVKM. The CDR3 length is 16 residues. The CDR3, as DNA: TGTGCCAGCAGTTTGGCGGGAACGAGCAATCTCCAGACCCAGTACTTC. This translates into CASSLAGTSNLQTQYF.

There are a few counts of this clonotype. The chain links TRBV15 to TRBJ2-1; 8 bases match TRBD2. The V gene end was trimmed by 0 bases and the J gene end by 9 bases; junction bases not matched to a gene: 13. Germline V gene sequence: CDR1 LNHNV, CDR2 YYDKDF (reference sequence). CDR3 size: 17 residues. The CDR3, as DNA: TGTGCCACCAGCAGAGAAGGTCCGGGACTAGGGGTGTCTGAGCAGTTCTTC. Translated, it gives CATSREGPGLGVSEQFF.

This clonotype was counted ten times or more. The V and J genes are TRBV5-6 and TRBJ1-2; D uncertain. Germline assignment: CDR1 SGHDT and CDR2 YYEEEE. V lost 3 bases, J lost 0 bases, and 3 bases lay in between. This CDR3 comprises 12 residues. Here the CDR3 reads CASSSSNYGYTF. The CDR3 nucleotides are TGTGCCAGCAGCTCTTCTAACTATGGCTACACCTTC.

The chain recombines TRBV6-2 or TRBV6-3 with TRBJ2-7; D not certain. V lost 0 bases and J lost 4, with 16 bases in between. The CDR3 loop spans 16 amino acids. Germline V lookup: CDR1 MNHEY, CDR2 SVGEGT. The DNA of the CDR3 is TGTGCCAGCAGTTACTCGGTGACTCCTTTTGGGTACGAGCAGTACGTC. Protein product: CASSYSVTPFGYEQYV.

This clonotype was found a few times. The J gene is TRBJ2-5, the V gene TRBV13; D possibly corresponds to TRBD2 (5 bases). CDR1 and CDR2 (germline): PRHDT, FYEKMQ (reference sequence). The germline V and J ends were trimmed by 1 base and 5 bases, with 17 bases remaining between them. This CDR3 has 16 residues. CDR3 protein: CASSLETGLVGETQYF. CDR3 nucleotide sequence: TGTGCCAGCAGCTTAGAAACCGGACTCGTCGGTGAGACCCAGTACTTC. Drawing the rest from reference TRBV13 and TRBJ2-5, the complete variable domain is AAGVIQSPRHLIKEKRETATLKCYPIPRHDTVYWYQQGPGQDPQFLISFYEKMQSDKGSIPDRFSAQQFSDYHSELNMSSLELGDSALYFCASSLETGLVGETQYFGPGTRLLVL.

This clonotype was found a few times. The chain couples TRBV28 to TRBJ2-7; tentatively, D is TRBD1 (6 bases). The CDR3 spans 13 residues. V lost 6 bases and J 3 bases, leaving 12 bases between the germline ends. Per germline, CDR1 MDHEN and CDR2 SYDVKM. CDR3 coding DNA: TGTGCCAGCAGCCCCGGGACACACTACGAGCAGTACTTC. It translates to CASSPGTHYEQYF.

This clonotype came up many times. This sequence joins TRBV24-1 and TRBJ2-7; 9 bases match TRBD1. V shed 7 bases, J shed 5 bases, and the junction held 8 bases outside the gene matches. The CDR3 is 14 residues long. Germline assignment: CDR1 KGHDR and CDR2 SFDVKD. CDR3 coding DNA: TGTGCCACCAGCACCGGGACAGGGACGCACGAGCAGTACTTC. Translated, it gives CATSTGTGTHEQYF.

There are a few counts of this clonotype. V usage is TRBV5-5 and J usage is TRBJ1-1; D ambiguous. The CDR3 has 15 amino acids. Germline CDR1 and CDR2: SGHKS and YYEKEE (reference sequence). The V end was cut by 4 bases, the J end by 5 bases, with 18 bases between. The CDR3 nucleotides are TGTGCCAGCAGCCACACCGGAGCGCAAGGGACTGAAGCTTTCTTT. This encodes CASSHTGAQGTEAFF.

This clonotype was seen ten or more times. V gene TRBV10-3 combines with J gene TRBJ2-3; no reliable D call. The germline gives CDR1 ENHRY, CDR2 SYGVKD. This CDR3 contains 14 residues. V was shortened by 4 bases and J by 0 bases, with 8 bases between the two germline ends. This chain's CDR3 is CAISASSSTDTQYF. DNA of the CDR3: TGTGCCATCAGTGCCAGTTCTAGCACAGATACGCAGTATTTT.

Comment on this clonotype: The conserved phenylalanine or tryptophan normally closing the CDR3 is absent here, so this likely arose from a read error. J is TRBJ2-3 and V is TRBV20-1; D ambiguous. Germline loops: CDR1 DFQATT, CDR2 SNEGSKA (reference sequence). The CDR3 is made up of 15 amino acids. V dropped 6 bases and J dropped 0 bases, with 16 bases sitting between them. The DNA of the CDR3 is TGCAGTGCCATCAAGTTAGGAGATAGCACAGATACGCAGTATATT. It encodes CSAIKLGDSTDTQYI.

Many counts were recorded for this clonotype. This chain uses TRBV5-1 with TRBJ2-7, with a tentative D call TRBD2 (5 bases). This CDR3 spans 14 amino acids. Germline CDR1 and CDR2: SGHRS and YFSETQ. V was trimmed by 2 bases and J by 1 base, leaving 10 bases between them. The CDR3 bases are TGCGCCAGCAGCTTCGCCGGGGAGTCCTACGAGCAGTACTTC. Translation gives CASSFAGESYEQYF.

The sample holds a few counts of this clonotype. The CDR3 DNA is TGTGCCAGCAGCCCCTTAGGGGGCGCATCGTCCAAAAACATTCAGTACTTC. Its protein is CASSPLGGASSKNIQYF. This rearrangement joins TRBV12-3 or TRBV12-4 to TRBJ2-4, with TRBD1 identical over 7 bases. The CDR3 extends over 17 amino acids. V shed 6 bases and J 2 bases; nucleotides not matched to a gene: 13.

This clonotype was counted a few times. J is TRBJ2-3 and V is TRBV7-8; 9 nucleotides line up with TRBD2. The CDR3 totals 16 residues. Unmatched junction bases numbered 6, after V lost 2 bases and J lost 3 bases. CDR1 is SGHVS and CDR2 is FQNEAQ in the germline V gene. This CDR3 reads CASSLYASGGTDTQYF. CDR3 in DNA: TGTGCCAGCAGCTTATACGCCAGCGGGGGGACAGATACGCAGTATTTT.

This clonotype occurred many times. V and J are TRBV7-2 and TRBJ2-2; a weak D match, TRBD2 (5 bases). The CDR3 spans 14 residues. With 5 bases removed from V and 5 bases from J, the gap between germline ends came to 12 bases. Germline V gene sequence: CDR1 SGHTA, CDR2 FQGNSA. In nucleotides, the CDR3 is TGTGCCAGCAGCCGGGAAGGACTTACCGGGGAGCTGTTTTTT. It yields the protein CASSREGLTGELFF.

This clonotype appeared a few times. V gene TRBV11-1 combines with J gene TRBJ2-3; 14 bases line up with TRBD2. The trim removed 5 bases at V and 1 base at J, leaving 8 bases unmatched. CDR1 SGHAT and CDR2 FQDESV come from the germline V gene (reference sequence). CDR3 length: 18 amino acids. As DNA, the CDR3 is TGTGCCAGCAGCCAGGGACTAGCGGGAGCGTATGGCACAGATACGCAGTATTTT. As protein: CASSQGLAGAYGTDTQYF.

A few counts support this clonotype. J is TRBJ2-2 and V is TRBV5-1; 8 nucleotides align to TRBD1. The CDR3 is 15 residues long. Trimming cost V 4 bases and J 7 bases; bases outside gene matches: 9. The germline gives CDR1 SGHRS, CDR2 YFSETQ. This CDR3 reads CASSEGGQVVGELFF. The DNA for the CDR3 is TGCGCCAGCAGCGAAGGGGGACAGGTCGTCGGGGAGCTGTTTTTT.

The rearrangement links TRBV28 to TRBJ2-2, with 14 bases fitting TRBD2. Germline V gives CDR1 MDHEN, CDR2 SYDVKM. V was pared by 7 bases and J by 2 bases, with 18 bases of the junction left unmatched. This CDR3 contains 21 residues. The CDR3 nucleotides are TGTGCCAGCACCAAGTTTCCCCCCGGACTAGCGGGGGGCCAAAACACCGGGGAGCTGTTTTTT. Encoded protein: CASTKFPPGLAGGQNTGELFF.

V and J are TRBV7-9 and TRBJ1-2; the D gene is possibly TRBD1 (5 bases). The CDR3 has 14 residues. CDR1 and CDR2 from the germline V gene are SEHNR and FQNEAQ (reference sequence). Trimming pared 5 bases from V and 7 bases from J, leaving 17 bases between. The CDR3 coding sequence is TGTGCCAGCAGCCAGGTCGGGCAGGGCCGTGGCTACACCTTC. Translated: CASSQVGQGRGYTF.

The DNA for the CDR3 is TGTGCCACCAGTGATTTGTATGGCTACACCTTC. This gives the protein CATSDLYGYTF. The V gene is TRBV24-1, the J gene TRBJ1-2; D is ambiguous. This CDR3 has 11 residues. In germline, CDR1 is KGHDR, CDR2 SFDVKD. The V end lost 0 bases, the J end lost 5 bases, and 0 bases lay between the germline ends.

At least ten counts were recorded for this clonotype. CDR3 sequence reads: CATSESDAVTGELFF. The CDR3, as DNA: TGTGCCACCAGTGAGTCAGACGCGGTAACCGGGGAGCTGTTTTTT. V is TRBV24-1 and J is TRBJ2-2; D remains ambiguous. V lost 4 bases and J lost 5, with 13 bases in between. This CDR3 comprises 15 residues. Germline V gene data show CDR1 as KGHDR and CDR2 as SFDVKD.

The V gene is TRBV2, the J gene TRBJ2-1; D is unresolved. Per the germline V gene, CDR1 is SNHLY and CDR2 is FYNNEI. V was cut by 3 bases and J by 6 bases, with 15 bases left in between. This CDR3 contains 15 residues. The CDR3 sequence is CASSDRSEYTNEQFF. CDR3 in DNA: TGTGCCAGCAGTGATCGCAGCGAGTATACCAATGAGCAGTTCTTC.

This clonotype was seen at least ten times. The chain carries TRBV6-1 and TRBJ1-1, with D possibly matching TRBD1 (6 bases). V was trimmed by 10 bases and J by 3 bases, leaving 15 bases between them. CDR1 and CDR2 from the germline V gene are MNHNS and SASEGT. This CDR3 region has 13 residues. Here the CDR3 DNA reads TGTGCCATTAACAGGGATTCCGACACTGAAGCTTTCTTT. As protein: CAINRDSDTEAFF.

The J gene is TRBJ2-7, the V gene TRBV20-1, with D possibly matching TRBD2 (6 bases). Per the germline V gene, CDR1 is DFQATT and CDR2 is SNEGSKA (reference sequence). V was cut by 1 base and J by 1 base, with 17 bases left in between. There are 16 residues in the CDR3. The CDR3 sequence is CSARVGGKLPSYEQYF. For the CDR3, the DNA is TGCAGTGCTAGAGTAGGCGGGAAGCTTCCATCCTACGAGCAGTACTTC.

At least ten counts were recorded for this clonotype. The V gene is TRBV12-3 or TRBV12-4, the J gene TRBJ2-7, with TRBD2 identical over 12 bases. The V segment lost 4 bases and the J segment 5 bases; nucleotides outside the gene matches: 0. The CDR3 length is 13 residues. CDR3 region: CASSWTSGNEQYF. The CDR3 DNA sequence: TGTGCCAGCAGTTGGACTAGCGGGAACGAGCAGTACTTC.

This clonotype was picked up many times. V is TRBV4-1 and J is TRBJ2-2, with 7 positions matching TRBD1. The germline V gene encodes CDR1 MGHRA and CDR2 YSYEKL. Trimming took 3 bases from V and 0 from J; bases not matched to a gene: 4. CDR3 length: 16 amino acids. Here the CDR3 reads CASSQDGTANTGELFF. DNA for the CDR3: TGCGCCAGCAGCCAGGACGGGACAGCGAACACCGGGGAGCTGTTTTTT.

This clonotype showed up many times. The V and J genes are TRBV7-9 and TRBJ2-3; 12 positions match TRBD2. The CDR3 loop spans 17 amino acids. CDR1 is SEHNR and CDR2 is FQNEAQ in the germline V gene (reference sequence). The V segment lost 6 bases and the J segment 1 base; nucleotides outside the gene matches: 8. The CDR3: CASRPTWTSGGTDTQYF. The CDR3 bases are TGTGCCAGCAGGCCTACCTGGACTAGCGGGGGCACAGATACGCAGTATTTT.

This clonotype was seen a few times. This chain uses TRBV10-3 with TRBJ2-7; 8 bases align to TRBD2. Per germline, CDR1 ENHRY and CDR2 SYGVKD. The junction had 14 bases not matched to a gene; V was cut back by 10 bases and J by 3 bases. The CDR3 loop spans 15 amino acids. As DNA, the CDR3 is TGTGCCAGCAACGAGGGCGGGGGGCCAAACTACGAGCAGTACGTC. It encodes CASNEGGGPNYEQYV.

This clonotype was counted at least ten times. The V and J genes are TRBV25-1 and TRBJ2-7; 8 bases fit TRBD1. The germline gives CDR1 MGHDK, CDR2 SYGVNS. CDR3 length: 15 residues. V trimming: 4 bases; J trimming: 3 bases; junction bases outside the gene matches: 8. The CDR3 is CASSGPGTGDYEQYF. CDR3 nucleotide sequence: TGTGCCAGCAGTGGACCCGGGACAGGAGACTACGAGCAGTACTTC.